This record looks at one T cell receptor (beta chain) sequence and its context. Its target is unknown. Per germline, CDR1 SGHDT and CDR2 YYEEEE. The CDR3 has 16 amino acids. J gave up 5 bases and V 0 bases, and 7 bases lay outside the gene matches. The PCR used 60 Vbeta and 13 Jbeta primers. TCRdb's table, derived via immunoSEQ multiplex PCR, lists solely in-frame clones and lacks some. Of about 140,000 clones listed, approximately 80% are singletons. Donors were ostensibly healthy at sampling, although undocumented immune exposures were probable. This sample stems from a study of cytomegalovirus exposure and HLA in healthy donors. General study results and limits: Overall, roughly 170 TCR beta chains were annotated as cytomegalovirus-associated.

Sequenced input: PBMCs. The gene calls are TRBV5-6 and TRBJ2-3, with TRBD2 matching over 9 bases. This TCR was sampled from a man aged 40-50 years in good health and CMV-seronegative. CDR3 sequence reads: CASSLAAGGREDTQYF. Written as DNA, the CDR3 is TGTGCCAGCAGCTTGGCGGCGGGGGGGCGCGAAGATACGCAGTATTTT.